The present TCR beta chain was sequenced within a study of post-analysis software for immune sequencing data. Trimming shortened V by 2 bases and J by 5 bases, and 7 bases separated the two germline ends. The CDR3 is made up of 13 amino acids. Points on this clonotype: Its target is not known.

TCR beta libraries were prepared from cDNA with unique molecular identifiers. Researchers reported roughly 510,000 cDNA molecules coming from approximately 1 to 10 million T cells. TCRdb redid the calling of the PCR reads with MiXCR, one entry per CDR3 protein. The profile shows about 770,000 distinct CDR3 sequences, roughly 46% of them singletons. Study outcomes and limitations: In patients, TRBV5-6, TRBV5-1 and TRBV20-1 belonged to five TRBV segments found more frequently than in controls. The F measure placed samples prepared in the same batch into strongly shared clusters. Normalized Chao1 diversity in multiple sclerosis patients fell significantly below that of controls.

The material sequenced was blood. This chain links TRBV12-3 or TRBV12-4 with TRBJ2-1; possible D gene TRBD2, 5 bases. The source is a girl aged 5-17 years with multiple sclerosis. The CDR3 DNA follows: TGTGCCAGCAGTTTACCCGGGAACAATGAGCAGTTCTTC. Residues: CASSLPGNNEQFF.